What follows are 5 T cell receptor beta chains derived from one specimen sequenced in a study of OX40 agonist ivuxolimab in advanced cancers. Data came from immunoSEQ multiplex PCR; TCRdb stores just in-frame clones and leaves some out. This table has some 45,000 clones, 65% to 90% appearing once. The sample in question was CD4+ or CD8+ T cells sorted from blood, obtained in a trial of the OX40 agonist ivuxolimab. The source of these receptors is an adult with an advanced solid tumor such as melanoma, head and neck, liver or kidney cancer.

This clone was found a few times. The rearrangement joins TRBV7-3 to TRBJ2-2, with TRBD2 as a possible D gene (7 bases). From germline, CDR1 is SGHTA and CDR2 FQGTGA. V dropped 4 bases and J dropped 3 bases, with 12 bases sitting between them. This CDR3 has 15 residues. The CDR3 nucleotides read TGTGCCAGCAGCTCAACAGGGAGGGACACCGGGGAGCTGTTTTTT. Residues: CASSSTGRDTGELFF.

V and J are TRBV19 and TRBJ2-6; no clear D. V was trimmed by 3 bases and J by 2 bases, leaving 8 bases between them. The CDR3 runs 15 residues. CDR1 is LNHDA, CDR2 SQIVND, per germline (reference sequence). The CDR3 protein is CASSIMGTGANVLTF. Here the CDR3 DNA reads TGTGCCAGTAGTATCATGGGGACTGGGGCCAACGTCCTGACTTTC.

The chain recombines TRBV7-2 with TRBJ2-5; 10 nucleotides align to TRBD2. Germline CDR1 is SGHTA and CDR2 is FQGNSA. The CDR3 length is 14 residues. Losses at the gene ends were 5 bases for V and 5 bases for J; bases not matched to a gene: 5. This CDR3 reads CASSKREGGETQYF. DNA for the CDR3: TGTGCCAGCAGCAAGCGGGAGGGGGGGGAGACCCAGTACTTC.

The V and J genes are TRBV7-2 and TRBJ2-4; D ambiguous. CDR1 SGHTA and CDR2 FQGNSA come from the germline V gene. V lost 1 base, J lost 5 bases, and 6 bases lay in between. CDR3 length: 13 amino acids. The CDR3 DNA follows: TGTGCCAGCAGCTTAGGTCGGCAAAACATTCAGTACTTC. Encoded protein: CASSLGRQNIQYF.

The V gene is TRBV7-2, the J gene TRBJ1-2; D gene unclear. The CDR3 extends over 15 amino acids. CDR1 SGHTA and CDR2 FQGNSA come from the germline V gene. Trimming left V 5 bases short and J 7 bases short, with 20 bases between. The CDR3 reads CASSPAVSNPGGYTF. The CDR3, as DNA: TGTGCCAGCAGCCCCGCGGTCAGTAATCCGGGTGGCTACACCTTC.